This section outlines one T cell receptor (beta chain) sequence together with its context. Sequencing was performed with immunoSEQ multiplex PCR; in TCRdb, only in-frame clones are kept and a portion is missing. Of about 100,000 clones in the sample, about 87% were seen once. This sample was taken from a study of blood T cell repertoires in COVID-19. The J segment lost 2 bases and the V segment lost 4 bases, leaving 3 bases of the junction unmatched. This CDR3 is built from 16 residues. The V gene's germline CDR1 is MNHEY and CDR2 SMNVEV (reference sequence). This TCR derives from a man between 45 and 60 years old with active or convalescent COVID-19. The sequenced material came from peripheral blood. V usage is TRBV27 and J usage is TRBJ2-2; 11 bases line up with TRBD2. Here the CDR3 reads CASSSLAGGNTGELFF. The CDR3 DNA is TGTGCCAGCAGTTCTCTAGCGGGAGGTAACACCGGGGAGCTGTTTTTT.